The 9 T cell receptor beta chains below were found in one sample sequenced in a study of blood T cell repertoires in COVID-19. Sequencing used immunoSEQ multiplex PCR; TCRdb keeps in-frame clones, though not all of them. This table holds about 140,000 clones, approximately 85% found once. Sequencing was performed on PBMCs or T cells enriched from blood (not recorded which). The receptors stem from a woman between 45 and 60 years old with acute COVID-19.

The rearrangement links TRBV7-9 to TRBJ1-1; D unresolved. The V and J ends lost 3 bases and 4 bases respectively, with 18 bases between them. CDR1 and CDR2 (germline): SEHNR, FQNEAQ (reference sequence). CDR3 size: 16 residues. The CDR3, as DNA: TGTGCCAGCAGCTTTGGTATGGGGAGGGCGGGCACTGAAGCTTTCTTT. Translating it yields CASSFGMGRAGTEAFF.

This chain connects TRBV5-1 to TRBJ2-3, with 9 bases aligning to TRBD2. J was trimmed by 5 bases and V by 0 bases; bases with no gene match: 7. Germline V CDR1 and CDR2: SGHRS, YFSETQ. The CDR3 has 16 amino acids. The CDR3 nucleotides read TGCGCCAGCAGCTTGGAACCGGGACTAGCCGGAGATACGCAGTATTTT. This encodes CASSLEPGLAGDTQYF.

This chain joins TRBV6-2 or TRBV6-3 and TRBJ2-3; D might be TRBD2 (6 bases). The V gene lost 5 bases and the J gene lost 0 bases, with 12 bases spanning the gap. CDR1 and CDR2 from the germline V gene are MNHEY and SVGEGT. The CDR3 length is 15 residues. CDR3 coding DNA: TGTGCCAGCAGTCGAGGGGAGGATAGCACAGATACGCAGTATTTT. Translation: CASSRGEDSTDTQYF.

The CDR3 DNA follows: TGCGCCAGCAGATCGAGCGGGGATGGGCGGGAGCAGTACTTC. Translation: CASRSSGDGREQYF. The chain carries TRBV10-2 and TRBJ2-7; TRBD2 agrees at 7 bases. Per germline, CDR1 WSHSY and CDR2 SAAADI. The CDR3 loop spans 14 amino acids. V was pared by 6 bases and J by 7 bases, with 12 bases of the junction left unmatched.

The chain has TRBV28 and TRBJ1-5, with D uncertain. Trimming removed 6 bases at V and 1 base at J, with 16 bases between. CDR1 and CDR2 from the germline V gene are MDHEN and SYDVKM. The CDR3 covers 16 residues. CDR3 amino acids: CASSPLGPASNQPQHF. The CDR3 DNA sequence: TGTGCCAGCAGCCCCCTGGGCCCTGCAAGCAATCAGCCCCAGCATTTT.

The chain uses TRBV5-5 and TRBJ2-7, with D tentatively TRBD2 (6 bases). The length of the CDR3 is 13 residues. Trimming took off 4 bases at V and 9 bases at J, with 17 bases between the two ends. Germline CDR1 and CDR2: SGHKS and YYEKEE (reference sequence). In DNA form, the CDR3 reads TGTGCCAGCAGCCAGGAGGAGGGTCTAGGGCAGTACTTC. Protein product: CASSQEEGLGQYF.

This clone showed up just once. The chain joins TRBV9 to TRBJ2-1; TRBD2 aligns across 11 bases. This CDR3 comprises 15 residues. J gave up 10 bases and V 4 bases, and 10 bases lay outside the gene matches. Germline CDR1 is SGDLS and CDR2 is YYNGEE. In DNA form, the CDR3 reads TGTGCCAGCAGCCCACCCCCGGGACTAGCGGAAGAGCAGTTCTTC. Encoded protein: CASSPPPGLAEEQFF.

This chain uses TRBV6-6 with TRBJ2-7; 10 bases are a match to TRBD2. Germline CDR1 MNHNY, CDR2 SVGAGI (reference sequence). The CDR3 spans 15 residues. With V trimmed by 7 bases and J by 2 bases, 8 bases remained unmatched. This CDR3 is CASTPRTSGAYEQYF. DNA of the CDR3: TGTGCCAGCACCCCCCGGACTAGCGGTGCCTACGAGCAGTACTTC.

The chain joins TRBV29-1 to TRBJ2-3, with 12 bases matching TRBD2. CDR3 length: 16 amino acids. The V gene end was trimmed by 6 bases and the J gene end by 6 bases; junction bases not matched to a gene: 13. The germline CDR1 and CDR2 sequences are SQVTM and ANQGSEA. CDR3 nucleotides: TGCAGCGTGGACAAGACTAGCGGGAGTTTAGGTGATACGCAGTATTTT. It encodes CSVDKTSGSLGDTQYF.